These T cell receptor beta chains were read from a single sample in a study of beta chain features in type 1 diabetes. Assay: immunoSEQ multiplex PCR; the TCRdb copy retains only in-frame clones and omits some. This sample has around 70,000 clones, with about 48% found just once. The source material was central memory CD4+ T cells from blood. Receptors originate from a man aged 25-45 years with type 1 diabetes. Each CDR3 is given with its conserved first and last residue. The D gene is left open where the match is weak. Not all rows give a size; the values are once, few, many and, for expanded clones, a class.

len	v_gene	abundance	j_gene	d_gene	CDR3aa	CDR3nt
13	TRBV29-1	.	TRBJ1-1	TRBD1	CSVTGTVNTEAFF	TGCAGCGTGACCGGGACAGTGAACACTGAAGCTTTCTTT
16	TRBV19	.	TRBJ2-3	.	CASSIEGGRTTDTQYF	TGTGCCAGTAGTATAGAAGGGGGAAGGACCACAGATACGCAGTATTTT
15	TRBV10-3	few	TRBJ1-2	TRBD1	CAISDGGGGNYGYTF	TGTGCCATCAGTGACGGAGGGGGCGGCAACTATGGCTACACCTTC
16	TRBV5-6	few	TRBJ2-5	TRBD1	CASSSLSDRTQETQYF	TGTGCCAGCAGCTCCTTATCGGACAGGACCCAAGAGACCCAGTACTTC
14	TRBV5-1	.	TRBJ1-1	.	CASSFGQSNTEAFF	TGCGCCAGCAGCTTTGGACAGTCGAACACTGAAGCTTTCTTT
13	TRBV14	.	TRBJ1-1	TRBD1	CASSRDRGRQAFF	TGTGCCAGCAGCCGGGACAGGGGGCGACAAGCTTTCTTT
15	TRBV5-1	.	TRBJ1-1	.	CASSPREGSGTEAFF	TGCGCCAGCAGCCCAAGGGAGGGGTCGGGGACTGAAGCTTTCTTT
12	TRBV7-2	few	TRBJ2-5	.	CASGLAGETQYF	TGTGCCAGCGGTTTGGCGGGGGAGACCCAGTACTTC
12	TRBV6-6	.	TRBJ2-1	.	CASSYSMGGQFF	TGTGCCAGCAGTTACTCTATGGGGGGGCAGTTCTTC
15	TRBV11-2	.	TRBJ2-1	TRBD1	CASSFGTGSYNEQFF	TGTGCCAGCAGCTTTGGGACAGGATCCTACAATGAGCAGTTCTTC
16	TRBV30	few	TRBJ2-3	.	CAWQRPGGGRTDTQYF	TGTGCCTGGCAGCGCCCGGGGGGCGGGCGGACGGATACGCAGTATTTT
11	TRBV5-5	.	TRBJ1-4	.	CASSRGEKLFF	TGTGCCAGCAGCCGGGGTGAAAAACTGTTTTTT
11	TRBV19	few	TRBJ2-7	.	CASRTGQEQYF	TGTGCCAGTAGAACCGGACAGGAGCAGTACTTC
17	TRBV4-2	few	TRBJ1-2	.	CASSQDQIGRMDYGYTF	TGTGCCAGCAGCCAAGATCAAATAGGGAGGATGGACTATGGCTACACCTTC
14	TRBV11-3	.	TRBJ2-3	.	CASSLRQGTDTQYF	TGTGCCAGCAGCCTGAGACAGGGCACAGATACGCAGTATTTT
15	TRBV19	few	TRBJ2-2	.	CASSGHRDSTGELFF	TGTGCCAGTAGTGGGCACAGGGATAGCACCGGGGAGCTGTTTTTT
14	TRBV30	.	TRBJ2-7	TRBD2	CAWKGTVAGGEQYF	TGTGCCTGGAAAGGAACGGTAGCGGGAGGGGAGCAGTACTTC
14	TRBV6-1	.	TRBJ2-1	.	CASSRDLPRDEQFF	TGTGCCAGCAGTCGGGACTTGCCGAGGGATGAGCAGTTCTTC
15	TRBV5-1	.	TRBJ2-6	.	CASSLGSSGANVLTF	TGCGCCAGCAGCTTGGGCAGCTCTGGGGCCAACGTCCTGACTTTC
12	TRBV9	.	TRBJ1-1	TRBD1	CASSGDSTEAFF	TGTGCCAGCAGCGGGGACAGCACTGAAGCTTTCTTT
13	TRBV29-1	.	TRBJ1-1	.	CSVEPGSDTEAFF	TGCAGCGTTGAACCGGGGTCCGACACTGAAGCTTTCTTT
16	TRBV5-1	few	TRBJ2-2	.	CASSLAGTPNTGELFF	TGCGCCAGCAGCTTGGCCGGGACACCGAACACCGGGGAGCTGTTTTTT
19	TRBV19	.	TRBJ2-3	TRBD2	CASSAKPPRLAVVTDTQYF	TGTGCCAGTAGCGCAAAACCCCCCCGACTAGCGGTCGTCACAGATACGCAGTATTTT
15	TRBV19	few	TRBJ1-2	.	CASNIPGLLSYGYTF	TGTGCCAGTAATATTCCGGGACTCCTTTCCTATGGCTACACCTTC
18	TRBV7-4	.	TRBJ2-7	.	CASRKNGYGGRSSYEQYF	TGTGCCAGCAGAAAAAACGGGTATGGCGGGCGGAGCTCCTACGAGCAGTACTTC
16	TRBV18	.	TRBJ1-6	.	CASSPLGSSYNSPLHF	TGTGCCAGCTCACCGCTTGGCAGCTCCTATAATTCACCCCTCCACTTT
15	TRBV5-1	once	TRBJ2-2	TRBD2	CASLAGGGLTGELFF	TGCGCCAGCCTAGCGGGAGGGGGTCTCACCGGGGAGCTGTTTTTT
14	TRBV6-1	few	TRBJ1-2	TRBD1	CASSENWDRPGYTF	TGTGCCAGCAGTGAAAATTGGGACAGACCGGGCTACACCTTC
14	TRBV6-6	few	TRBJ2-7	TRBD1	CASSTGQGLGEQYF	TGTGCCAGCAGTACCGGACAGGGGCTAGGCGAGCAGTACTTC
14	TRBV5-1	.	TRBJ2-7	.	CASSLLDSGYEQYF	TGCGCCAGCAGCTTACTGGACAGCGGATACGAGCAGTACTTC
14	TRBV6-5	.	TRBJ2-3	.	CASSSYGRGDTQYF	TGTGCCAGCAGTTCGTACGGGAGAGGAGATACGCAGTATTTT
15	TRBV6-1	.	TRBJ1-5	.	CASSLSGGGNQPQHF	TGTGCCAGCAGCCTCAGCGGTGGAGGCAATCAGCCCCAGCATTTT
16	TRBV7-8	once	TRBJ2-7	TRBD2	CASSTWTSGRADEQYF	TGTGCCAGCAGCACCTGGACTAGCGGGAGGGCCGACGAGCAGTACTTC
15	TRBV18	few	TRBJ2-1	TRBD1	CASSPFRTGDNEQFF	TGTGCCAGCTCACCCTTCCGGACAGGGGACAATGAGCAGTTCTTC
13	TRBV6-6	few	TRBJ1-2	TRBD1	CASTTLAGGGYTF	TGTGCCAGCACTACTCTGGCAGGGGGTGGCTACACCTTC
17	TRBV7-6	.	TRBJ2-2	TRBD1	CASSLVPGGSDTGELFF	TGTGCCAGCAGCTTGGTTCCAGGGGGTTCTGACACCGGGGAGCTGTTTTTT
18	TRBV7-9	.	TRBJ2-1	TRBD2	CASSFTPRRTSGSDEQFF	TGTGCCAGCAGCTTTACCCCGAGACGGACTAGCGGGAGCGATGAGCAGTTCTTC
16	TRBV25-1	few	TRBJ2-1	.	CASSEYEGAGYNEQFF	TGTGCCAGCAGTGAATATGAGGGGGCGGGGTACAATGAGCAGTTCTTC
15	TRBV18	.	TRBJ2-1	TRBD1	CASSEGQGYYNEQFF	TGTGCCAGCTCAGAAGGACAGGGGTACTACAATGAGCAGTTCTTC
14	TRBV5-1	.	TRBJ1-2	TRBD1	CASSPGGLGYGYTF	TGCGCCAGCAGCCCAGGGGGTTTGGGCTATGGCTACACCTTC
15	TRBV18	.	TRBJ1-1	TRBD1	CASSPSGGGNTEAFF	TGTGCCAGCTCACCATCAGGGGGTGGGAACACTGAAGCTTTCTTT
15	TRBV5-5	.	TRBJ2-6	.	CASTTGSSGANVLTF	TGTGCCAGCACGACGGGGAGCTCTGGGGCCAACGTCCTGACTTTC
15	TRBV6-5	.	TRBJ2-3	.	CASRALGGTTDTQYF	TGTGCCAGCAGGGCTTTGGGAGGTACCACAGATACGCAGTATTTT
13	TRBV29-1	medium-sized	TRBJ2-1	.	CSVLTGINNEQFF	TGCAGCGTCCTCACAGGGATAAACAATGAGCAGTTCTTC
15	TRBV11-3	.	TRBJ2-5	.	CASSFNRERQETQYF	TGTGCCAGCAGCTTCAACAGGGAGAGGCAAGAGACCCAGTACTTC
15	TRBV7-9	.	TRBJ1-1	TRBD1	CASSPQGGTNTEAFF	TGTGCCAGCAGCCCACAGGGGGGGACCAACACTGAAGCTTTCTTT
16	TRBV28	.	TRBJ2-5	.	CASSFGAGRGQETQYF	TGTGCCAGCAGTTTCGGTGCGGGCAGAGGGCAAGAGACCCAGTACTTC
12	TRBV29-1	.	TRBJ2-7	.	CSALGRSDEQYF	TGCAGCGCCTTAGGGAGATCGGACGAGCAGTACTTC
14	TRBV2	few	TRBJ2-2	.	CASSYNSGTGELFF	TGTGCCAGCAGCTACAACAGTGGAACCGGGGAGCTGTTTTTT
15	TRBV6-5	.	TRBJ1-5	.	CASSYSGGMDQPQHF	TGTGCCAGCAGTTACTCGGGGGGAATGGATCAGCCCCAGCATTTT
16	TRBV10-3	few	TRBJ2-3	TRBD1	CAISNRAQGATDTQYF	TGTGCCATCAGTAACAGAGCGCAGGGGGCTACAGATACGCAGTATTTT
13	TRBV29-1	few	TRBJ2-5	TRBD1	CSVDRGMQETQYF	TGCAGCGTCGACAGGGGCATGCAAGAGACCCAGTACTTC
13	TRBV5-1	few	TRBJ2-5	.	CASSPDRVETQYF	TGCGCCAGCAGCCCCGACAGAGTCGAGACCCAGTACTTC
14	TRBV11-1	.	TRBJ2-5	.	CASSPPTSQETQYF	TGTGCCAGCAGCCCGCCGACTAGTCAAGAGACCCAGTACTTC